The rows below give T cell receptor beta chains drawn from one sample of a study of CD8 T cells in ankylosing spondylitis. One entry per CDR3 protein results from TCRdb running MiXCR on the 5' RACE reads. The sample records 250,000 to 300,000 distinct CDR3 sequences, around 19% being singletons. Sequenced input: blood, either unsorted or a sorted T cell fraction (not recorded which). Source of these receptors: a male donor with ankylosing spondylitis or in good health (not recorded which). Each CDR3 is given with its conserved first and last residue. D genes are given only for firm matches. Only part of the rows carry a size: once, few, many, or a class if the clone is expanded.

>TRBJ2-5|many|TRBD1|TRBV5-1
CASRRGGGQKETQYF
TGCGCCAGCAGACGAGGGGGCGGACAAAAAGAGACCCAGTACTTC
>TRBJ2-5|few|-|TRBV5-1
CASSTGNQERTQYF
TGCGCCAGCAGCACCGGGAATCAGGAGCGGACCCAGTACTTC
>TRBJ2-1|-|-|TRBV6-2/TRBV6-3
CASSHASNEQFF
TGTGCCAGCAGTCACGCTAGCAATGAGCAGTTCTTC
>TRBJ2-3|many|TRBD2|TRBV10-2
CASSVSSGGGDTQYF
TGCGCCAGCAGTGTTTCTAGCGGGGGTGGAGATACGCAGTATTTT
>TRBJ2-5|few|-|TRBV24-1
CATSGQYQETQYF
TGTGCCACCAGTGGACAGTACCAAGAGACCCAGTACTTC
>TRBJ2-1|many|-|TRBV10-3
CATRALDNEQFF
TGTGCCACCAGGGCTCTGGACAATGAGCAGTTCTTC
>TRBJ2-5|few|-|TRBV10-1
CASSESGGRETQYF
TGCGCCAGCAGTGAGTCTGGGGGTAGGGAGACCCAGTACTTC
>TRBJ1-3|few|-|TRBV12-3/TRBV12-4
CASSLLQSSGNTIYF
TGTGCCAGCAGTTTGTTGCAGAGCTCTGGAAACACCATATATTTT
>TRBJ1-5|-|TRBD1|TRBV20-1
CSASPGQANQPQHF
TGCAGTGCTAGTCCCGGACAGGCGAATCAGCCCCAGCATTTT
>TRBJ2-3|few|-|TRBV19
CASSIGGNGDTQYF
TGTGCCAGTAGTATAGGCGGGAACGGAGATACGCAGTATTTT
>TRBJ1-5|-|TRBD1|TRBV5-5
CASSLGLGGSQPQHF
TGTGCCAGCAGCTTGGGGTTAGGGGGCTCCCAGCCCCAGCATTTT
>TRBJ2-1|-|-|TRBV5-1
CASSWGESEQFF
TGCGCCAGCAGCTGGGGGGAGAGTGAGCAGTTCTTC
>TRBJ2-5|-|-|TRBV7-9
CASSLFPTETQYF
TGTGCCAGCAGCTTATTTCCCACGGAGACCCAGTACTTC
>TRBJ1-1|few|-|TRBV5-6
CASSLEDKGAEAFF
TGTGCCAGCAGCTTGGAGGATAAGGGCGCTGAAGCTTTCTTT
>TRBJ1-5|-|TRBD1|TRBV20-1
CSARGQAGEPQHF
TGCAGTGCTAGGGGACAGGCTGGGGAACCCCAGCATTTT
>TRBJ2-2|-|-|TRBV12-3/TRBV12-4
CASRGRLLIAGELFF
TGTGCCAGCAGGGGACGTCTACTGATTGCCGGGGAGCTGTTTTTT
>TRBJ2-1|few|-|TRBV10-3
CAITPDETYNEQFF
TGTGCCATCACCCCTGACGAGACCTACAATGAGCAGTTCTTC
>TRBJ1-1|many|-|TRBV7-2
CASSFMNTEAFF
TGTGCCAGCAGCTTCATGAACACTGAAGCTTTCTTT
>TRBJ1-2|-|-|TRBV5-1
CASSLDSSNVYGYTF
TGCGCCAGCAGCCTAGACAGCTCTAACGTCTACGGCTACACCTTC
>TRBJ1-5|few|TRBD1|TRBV9
CASSPGGQGNQPQHF
TGTGCCAGCAGCCCCGGAGGACAGGGGAATCAGCCCCAGCATTTT
>TRBJ2-5|many|TRBD2|TRBV24-1
CATSDSSGSWETQYF
TGTGCCACCAGTGACAGTAGCGGGAGCTGGGAGACCCAGTACTTC
>TRBJ2-1|many|TRBD1|TRBV5-1
CASSLGRTGGIDEQFF
TGCGCCAGCAGCTTGGGGAGGACAGGGGGCATCGATGAGCAGTTCTTC
>TRBJ2-2|-|-|TRBV12-3/TRBV12-4
CASSLGVANTGELFF
TGTGCCAGCAGTTTGGGGGTGGCGAACACCGGGGAGCTGTTTTTT
>TRBJ2-1|few|TRBD2|TRBV5-1
CASGPGGASYNEQFF
TGCGCCAGTGGACCCGGGGGGGCCTCCTACAATGAGCAGTTCTTC
>TRBJ2-3|few|-|TRBV4-1
CASSQVAKSATDTQYF
TGCGCCAGCAGCCAAGTGGCGAAGTCGGCCACAGATACGCAGTATTTT
>TRBJ2-6|few|-|TRBV5-1
CASSLFDLSGANVLTF
TGCGCCAGCAGCTTATTTGACCTCTCTGGGGCCAACGTCCTGACTTTC
>TRBJ1-5|few|TRBD1|TRBV12-3/TRBV12-4
CASSRTGSQPQHF
TGTGCCAGCAGTCGGACAGGGTCTCAGCCCCAGCATTTT
>TRBJ2-3|many|-|TRBV24-1
CATSAGDTQYF
TGTGCCACCAGCGCTGGGGATACGCAGTATTTT
>TRBJ1-4|few|TRBD1|TRBV6-5
CASSYSQRQGLNEKLFF
TGTGCCAGCAGTTACTCTCAGAGACAGGGACTTAATGAAAAACTGTTTTTT
>TRBJ2-1|many|-|TRBV12-3/TRBV12-4
CASRVSTGPNEQFF
TGTGCCAGCAGAGTCAGCACGGGGCCTAATGAGCAGTTCTTC
>TRBJ2-1|-|TRBD2|TRBV6-5
CASSSRTRSVAEQFF
TGTGCCAGCAGTTCGAGGACTAGGTCAGTTGCTGAGCAGTTCTTC
>TRBJ1-1|many|-|TRBV4-1
CASSQASMNTEAFF
TGCGCCAGCAGCCAAGCCTCCATGAACACTGAAGCTTTCTTT
>TRBJ1-1|few|TRBD1|TRBV4-2
CASIPGTGYTEAFF
TGTGCCAGCATCCCCGGGACAGGGTACACTGAAGCTTTCTTT
>TRBJ2-5|few|-|TRBV5-1
CASSLQVANQETQYF
TGCGCCAGCAGCTTGCAGGTAGCCAACCAAGAGACCCAGTACTTC
>TRBJ2-1|-|-|TRBV24-1
CATKSPGVSEQFF
TGTGCCACCAAGAGTCCAGGGGTGAGTGAGCAGTTCTTC
>TRBJ2-3|few|TRBD2|TRBV11-2
CASSLVAGSGTDTQYF
TGTGCCAGCAGCTTAGTAGCGGGATCCGGCACAGATACGCAGTATTTT
>TRBJ1-2|-|-|TRBV5-1
CASSDAGAGGYTF
TGCGCCAGCAGCGACGCGGGGGCTGGAGGCTACACCTTC
>TRBJ2-4|-|TRBD2|TRBV29-1
CSVGGRGNIQYF
TGCAGCGTTGGGGGGAGGGGAAACATTCAGTACTTC
>TRBJ2-3|few|-|TRBV5-1
CASSLAGRSDTQYF
TGCGCCAGCAGCTTGGCCGGAAGGTCGGATACGCAGTATTTT
>TRBJ2-3|few|-|TRBV29-1
CSVEIRRTDTQYF
TGCAGCGTTGAAATCAGGCGGACAGATACGCAGTATTTT
>TRBJ2-5|few|TRBD1|TRBV6-5
CASSYGTGGFQETQYF
TGTGCCAGCAGTTATGGGACAGGGGGCTTCCAAGAGACCCAGTACTTC
>TRBJ1-1|-|-|TRBV12-3/TRBV12-4
CASQLKENTEAFF
TGTGCCAGTCAGTTAAAGGAGAACACTGAAGCTTTCTTT
>TRBJ2-1|few|-|TRBV7-7
CASSLADSNEQFF
TGTGCTAGCAGCTTAGCGGACAGCAATGAGCAGTTCTTC
>TRBJ2-3|-|-|TRBV5-1
CASSGASVSQYF
TGCGCCAGCAGCGGGGCCTCTGTTTCGCAGTATTTT
>TRBJ2-1|few|-|TRBV6-1
CASSDWGVPPGNEQFF
TGTGCCAGCAGTGACTGGGGGGTCCCCCCTGGGAATGAGCAGTTCTTC
>TRBJ1-2|-|-|TRBV20-1
CSARRDLPEGYTF
TGCAGTGCTAGGCGGGACCTTCCCGAGGGCTACACCTTC
>TRBJ1-6|-|-|TRBV12-3/TRBV12-4
CASSGGWYNSPLHF
TGTGCCAGCAGCGGGGGCTGGTATAATTCACCCCTCCACTTT
>TRBJ2-5|few|TRBD2|TRBV12-3/TRBV12-4
CASSPGEGETQYF
TGTGCCAGCAGTCCGGGGGAGGGGGAGACCCAGTACTTC
>TRBJ1-4|-|-|TRBV7-8
CASSLALLGEKLFF
TGTGCCAGCAGCTTAGCCCTGCTGGGGGAAAAACTGTTTTTT
>TRBJ2-2|-|-|TRBV19
CASSISGVTGELFF
TGTGCCAGTAGTATTTCAGGGGTCACCGGGGAGCTGTTTTTT
>TRBJ2-1|many|TRBD2|TRBV10-3
CAISEFKAGDGNEQFF
TGTGCCATCAGTGAGTTCAAAGCGGGAGATGGCAATGAGCAGTTCTTC
>TRBJ2-3|many|TRBD2|TRBV10-2
CASSRLAGGTTDTQYF
TGCGCCAGCAGTCGACTAGCGGGAGGAACCACAGATACGCAGTATTTT
>TRBJ1-5|-|TRBD1|TRBV2
CASSVGDRGHQPQHF
TGTGCCAGCAGTGTTGGAGACAGGGGTCATCAGCCCCAGCATTTT
>TRBJ2-1|few|TRBD2|TRBV5-1
CASSLTVAGGFNEQFF
TGCGCCAGCAGCTTGACGGTAGCGGGAGGCTTTAATGAGCAGTTCTTC